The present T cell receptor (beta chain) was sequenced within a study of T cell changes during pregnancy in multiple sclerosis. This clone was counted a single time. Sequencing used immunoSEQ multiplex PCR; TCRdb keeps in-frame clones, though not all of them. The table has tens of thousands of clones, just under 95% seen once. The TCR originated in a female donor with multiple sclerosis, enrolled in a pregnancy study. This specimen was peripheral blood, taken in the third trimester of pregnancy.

CDR3 sequence reads: CASSDQGLLAKNIQYF. The CDR3 region has the DNA TGTGCCAGCAGTGATCAGGGGTTACTAGCCAAAAACATTCAGTACTTC. This chain connects TRBV6-1 to TRBJ2-4, with a weak D call TRBD1 (6 bases). The CDR3 is 16 residues long. Deletions cut 3 bases from V and 0 bases from J, with 12 bases between. The germline CDR1 and CDR2 sequences are MNHNS and SASEGT.